A selection of T cell receptor beta chains follows, all from one sample in a study of blood T cells in healthy people across ages. TCRdb recomputed calls from the 5' RACE reads with MiXCR, one row per CDR3 protein. The sample has 1,300,000 or so distinct CDR3 sequences, approximately 59% seen once. The sample consisted of blood. The receptors were gathered from a man younger than 35 in good health. Each CDR3 is given with its conserved first and last residue. Each record gives: D gene, clone size, J gene, V gene, CDR3 length, CDR3 DNA, CDR3 protein. The D gene is left open where the match is weak. The size of a clone is reported for some rows only, either as once, few or many, or as a class for expanded clones.

>NA|once|TRBJ1-1|TRBV20-1|16
TGCAGTGCTAGTCGTGGTCGCAGGGGTTGGGACACTGAAGCTTTCTTT
CSASRGRRGWDTEAFF
>TRBD1|NA|TRBJ2-3|TRBV5-1|15
TGCGCCAGCAGCTTGGGGGGACAGGTTCCAGATACGCAGTATTTT
CASSLGGQVPDTQYF
>NA|NA|TRBJ2-5|TRBV11-2|15
TGTGCCAGCAGCCTTACGGGGGGGATACAGGGGATCATGTACTTC
CASSLTGGIQGIMYF
>NA|NA|TRBJ2-7|TRBV11-2|13
TGTGCCAGCAGCTTAGGGAGACGGTACGAGCAGTACTTC
CASSLGRRYEQYF
>NA|NA|TRBJ2-7|TRBV7-6|16
TGTGCCAGCAGCTTAGCAGGGACCTTCAGCTCCTACGAGCAGTACTTC
CASSLAGTFSSYEQYF
>NA|few|TRBJ1-1|TRBV12-3/TRBV12-4|12
TGTGCCAGCAGTTCCGGGACTTCTGAAGCTTTCTTT
CASSSGTSEAFF
>NA|few|TRBJ2-7|TRBV29-1|11
TGCAGCGTTCGGTCAACCTACGAGCAGTACTTC
CSVRSTYEQYF
>NA|few|TRBJ2-3|TRBV27|12
TGTGCCAGCAGTTTAGGAGAAGGAACGCAGTATTTT
CASSLGEGTQYF
>NA|once|TRBJ2-5|TRBV20-1|14
TGCAGTGCTAGAGATTGGACACATAGAGAGACCCAGTACTTC
CSARDWTHRETQYF
>NA|NA|TRBJ2-2|TRBV9|15
TGTGCCAGCAGCGTAATGGATACGAACACCGGGGAGCTGTTTTTT
CASSVMDTNTGELFF
>NA|NA|TRBJ2-1|TRBV7-9|12
TGTGCCAGCAGCCAGACGGGCCCTGAGCAGTTCTTC
CASSQTGPEQFF
>NA|NA|TRBJ2-5|TRBV12-3/TRBV12-4|12
TGTGCCAGCAGTTGGGGATGGGAGACCCAGTACTTC
CASSWGWETQYF
>TRBD2|NA|TRBJ2-1|TRBV4-2|18
TGTGCCAGCAGCCAAGTGGGTGGGGAGGGGCCCCTGGGCAATGAGCAGTTCTTC
CASSQVGGEGPLGNEQFF
>NA|few|TRBJ2-5|TRBV29-1|15
TGCAGCGTTGAAGATCAGGAGGGGGCGGGGGAGACCCAGTACTTC
CSVEDQEGAGETQYF
>NA|few|TRBJ1-1|TRBV10-3|16
TGTGCCATCAGTGAGCCCGACTTCACAGGGAACACTGAAGCTTTCTTT
CAISEPDFTGNTEAFF
>TRBD1|NA|TRBJ2-7|TRBV6-2/TRBV6-3|14
TGTGCCAGCAGAGGGACAGGGGGCGAATACGAGCAGTACTTC
CASRGTGGEYEQYF
>TRBD2|once|TRBJ2-7|TRBV11-2|15
TGTGCCAGCAGCTTTGGTAGCGGGACAAACTACGAGCAGTACTTC
CASSFGSGTNYEQYF
>NA|NA|TRBJ1-4|TRBV12-3/TRBV12-4|12
TGTGCCAGCAGTTCCCAGGGCGCCGTGCTGTTTTTT
CASSSQGAVLFF
>TRBD1|few|TRBJ1-5|TRBV20-1|15
TGCAGTGCTGGTATGCAGGGGGCTAGATATCAGCCCCAGCATTTT
CSAGMQGARYQPQHF
>TRBD2|NA|TRBJ2-7|TRBV6-2/TRBV6-3|14
TGTGCCAGCAAAAGACTAGCAACTAGCTACGAGCAGTACTTC
CASKRLATSYEQYF
>TRBD1|NA|TRBJ2-7|TRBV6-5|13
TGTGCCAGCAGATCTACAGGGGCTCGGGAGCAGTACTTC
CASRSTGAREQYF
>NA|NA|TRBJ2-7|TRBV6-6|13
TGTGCCAGCAGTTTTGGGGGGCGCAGCGAGCAGTACTTC
CASSFGGRSEQYF
>TRBD2|NA|TRBJ2-7|TRBV6-2/TRBV6-3|16
TGTGCCAGCAGTTACTCGACGACTAGCGGAAACTACGAGCAGTACTTC
CASSYSTTSGNYEQYF
>NA|NA|TRBJ2-1|TRBV7-6|18
TGTGCCAGCAGCCCCCGGACGGATTTGATCCCTAACTACAATGAGCAGTTCTTC
CASSPRTDLIPNYNEQFF
>TRBD2|NA|TRBJ2-5|TRBV29-1|17
TGCAGCGTTGAAGAGACTAGCGGGAGGCCCTTCGGGGAGACCCAGTACTTC
CSVEETSGRPFGETQYF
>NA|NA|TRBJ1-1|TRBV20-1|13
TGCAGTGCTAGAAGGGGGGCGGGTCGGGAGACTTTCTTT
CSARRGAGRETFF
>TRBD2|NA|TRBJ2-3|TRBV10-3|17
TGTGCCATCAGTGACCAGGGACTAGCGGGTAACCCAGATACGCAGTATTTT
CAISDQGLAGNPDTQYF
>NA|NA|TRBJ1-1|TRBV7-9|13
TGTGCCTTGGGGGTGAGATCGAACACTGAAGCTTTCTTT
CALGVRSNTEAFF
>TRBD1|NA|TRBJ2-5|TRBV28|15
TGTGCCAGCACCTTCCCGGGACAGGGATACGAGACCCAGTACTTC
CASTFPGQGYETQYF
>NA|few|TRBJ2-7|TRBV29-1|12
TGCAGCGTTGGTCCAGTTACCTACGAGCAGTACTTC
CSVGPVTYEQYF
>NA|NA|TRBJ2-1|TRBV20-1|15
TGCAGTGCTAGCCCCGGGGAGCACAGCTACAATGAGCAGTTCTTC
CSASPGEHSYNEQFF
>NA|NA|TRBJ2-7|TRBV15|15
TGTGCCACCAGCAGGGAGTATAAGGTTCTAGACGAGCAGTACTTC
CATSREYKVLDEQYF
>NA|NA|TRBJ2-5|TRBV11-2|17
TGTGCCAGCAGCTTATTCCCCCGTGGGGCTAACCAAGAGACCCAGTACTTC
CASSLFPRGANQETQYF
>TRBD2|NA|TRBJ2-3|TRBV7-6|16
TGTGCCAGCAGCTTAGCGCTAGCGGGGGATACAGATACGCAGTATTTT
CASSLALAGDTDTQYF
>TRBD1|NA|TRBJ2-2|TRBV29-1|16
TGCAGCGTTGACACGGGAGCAGGGGGCGCAACCGGGGAGCTGTTTTTT
CSVDTGAGGATGELFF
>NA|NA|TRBJ2-7|TRBV3-1|12
TGCGCCAGCAGCCAAGTAACCTACGAGCAGTACTTC
CASSQVTYEQYF
>NA|NA|TRBJ2-7|TRBV6-2/TRBV6-3|13
TGTGCCAGCAGTTACTGGAGCCTGAACGAGCAGTACTTC
CASSYWSLNEQYF
>TRBD1|few|TRBJ1-2|TRBV4-2|16
TGTGCCAGCAGCCAAGATTTCGGGACAGGGTTCTATGGCTACACCTTC
CASSQDFGTGFYGYTF
>NA|NA|TRBJ1-6|TRBV27|14
TGTGCCAGCAGTGAGCAGGGGTATAATTCACCCCTCCACTTT
CASSEQGYNSPLHF
>TRBD1|NA|TRBJ1-6|TRBV20-1|16
TGCAGTGCTAAGTTTAGTAGGGACAGAAGTAATTCACCCCTCCACTTT
CSAKFSRDRSNSPLHF
>NA|once|TRBJ2-1|TRBV7-2|15
TGTGCCAGCAGCTGGGAATGGGCCAGCCACAATGAGCAGTTCTTC
CASSWEWASHNEQFF
>TRBD2|NA|TRBJ2-1|TRBV5-1|15
TGCGCCAGCAGCCTTAGCGGGGGGGACTACAATGAGCAGTTCTTC
CASSLSGGDYNEQFF
>NA|NA|TRBJ1-6|TRBV6-5|15
TGTGCCAGCAGTTACTCCTCCTCCTATAATTCACCCCTCCACTTT
CASSYSSSYNSPLHF
>NA|NA|TRBJ2-6|TRBV2|15
TGTGCCAGCACTCGCAGGAACTCTGGGGCCAACGTCCTGACTTTC
CASTRRNSGANVLTF
>TRBD1|NA|TRBJ2-5|TRBV20-1|14
TGCAGTGCTAGGGCAGGGGGCTGGTTGGAGACCCAGTACTTC
CSARAGGWLETQYF
>NA|NA|TRBJ2-7|TRBV7-6|16
TGTGCCAGTACTACCGAACCTACGGAGGGCCGCTACGAGCAGTACTTC
CASTTEPTEGRYEQYF
>TRBD1|NA|TRBJ1-2|TRBV27|15
TGTGCCAGCAGTTTTTGGCCAGGGGGAGCCTATGGCTACACCTTC
CASSFWPGGAYGYTF
>NA|NA|TRBJ2-1|TRBV6-1|14
TGTGCCAGCCCAGGACCGGGAGTGTTGGATGAGCAGTTCTTC
CASPGPGVLDEQFF
>TRBD2|NA|TRBJ2-1|TRBV7-2|14
TGTGCCAGCACCAGGCTAGCGGCTTTGCCGGTCCAGTTCTTC
CASTRLAALPVQFF
>NA|few|TRBJ1-2|TRBV10-3|13
TGTGCCATCAGTGAGACAGTTAACTATGGCTACACCTTC
CAISETVNYGYTF
>NA|NA|TRBJ2-1|TRBV5-1|16
TGCGCCAGCAGCTTGGCCGGCCGATCAGCGGTCGATGAGCAGTTCTTC
CASSLAGRSAVDEQFF
>TRBD2|NA|TRBJ2-7|TRBV6-2/TRBV6-3|15
TGTGCCAGCAGTCTCCGAGGACTAGCGGGCAATGAGCAGTACTTC
CASSLRGLAGNEQYF
>TRBD2|many|TRBJ2-1|TRBV29-1|13
TGCAGCGTAGGACTAGCGTCCTACAATGAGCAGTTCTTC
CSVGLASYNEQFF
>TRBD2|NA|TRBJ2-1|TRBV20-1|17
TGCAGTGCTAGAGATCTAACTAGCGGGAAGTTCTACAATGAGCAGTTCTTC
CSARDLTSGKFYNEQFF
>NA|NA|TRBJ2-4|TRBV15|13
TGTGCCATTGCAGGAGAAGCCAAAAACATTCAGTACTTC
CAIAGEAKNIQYF